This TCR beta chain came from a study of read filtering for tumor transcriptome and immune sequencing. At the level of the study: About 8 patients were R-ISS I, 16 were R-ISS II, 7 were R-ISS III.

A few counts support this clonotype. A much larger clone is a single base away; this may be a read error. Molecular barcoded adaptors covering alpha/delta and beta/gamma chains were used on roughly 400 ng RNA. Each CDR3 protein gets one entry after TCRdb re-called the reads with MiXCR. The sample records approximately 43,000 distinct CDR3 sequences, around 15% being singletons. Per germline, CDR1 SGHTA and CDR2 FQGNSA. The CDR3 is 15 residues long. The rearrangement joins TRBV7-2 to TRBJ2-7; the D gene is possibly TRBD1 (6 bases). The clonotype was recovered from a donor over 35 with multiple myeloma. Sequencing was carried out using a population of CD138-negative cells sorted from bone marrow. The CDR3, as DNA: TGTGCCAGCGGCTTAGCCGGGACAATGGCCCAGGAGCAGTACTTC. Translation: CASGLAGTMAQEQYF.